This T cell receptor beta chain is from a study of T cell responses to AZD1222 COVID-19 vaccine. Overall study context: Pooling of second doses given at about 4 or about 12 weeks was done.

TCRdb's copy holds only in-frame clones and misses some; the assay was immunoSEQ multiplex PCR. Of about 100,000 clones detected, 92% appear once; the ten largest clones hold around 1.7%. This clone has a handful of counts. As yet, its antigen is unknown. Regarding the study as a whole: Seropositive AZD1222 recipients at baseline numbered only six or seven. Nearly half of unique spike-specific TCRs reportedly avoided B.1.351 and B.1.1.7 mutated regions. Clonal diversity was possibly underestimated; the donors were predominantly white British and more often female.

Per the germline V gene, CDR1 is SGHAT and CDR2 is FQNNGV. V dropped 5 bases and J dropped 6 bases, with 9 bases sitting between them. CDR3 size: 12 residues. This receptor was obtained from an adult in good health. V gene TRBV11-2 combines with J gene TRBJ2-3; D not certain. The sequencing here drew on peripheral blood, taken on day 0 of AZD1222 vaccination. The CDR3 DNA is TGTGCCAGCAGCCCTGCCCTCGATACGCAGTATTTT. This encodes CASSPALDTQYF.